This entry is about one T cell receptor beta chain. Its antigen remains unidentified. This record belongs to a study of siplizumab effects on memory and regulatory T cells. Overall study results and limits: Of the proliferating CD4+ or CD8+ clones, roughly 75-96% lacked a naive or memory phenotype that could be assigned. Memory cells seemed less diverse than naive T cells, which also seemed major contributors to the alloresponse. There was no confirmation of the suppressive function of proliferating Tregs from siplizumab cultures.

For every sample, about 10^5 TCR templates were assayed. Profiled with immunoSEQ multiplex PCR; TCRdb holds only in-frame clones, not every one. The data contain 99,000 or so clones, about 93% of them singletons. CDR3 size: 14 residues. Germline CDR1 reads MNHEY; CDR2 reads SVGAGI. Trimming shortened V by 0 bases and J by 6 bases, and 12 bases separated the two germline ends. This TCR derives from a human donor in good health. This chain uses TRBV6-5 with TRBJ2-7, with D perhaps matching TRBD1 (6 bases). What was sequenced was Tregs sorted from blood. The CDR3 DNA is TGTGCCAGCAGTTACTCGCTAACAGGGACCGAGCAGTACTTC. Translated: CASSYSLTGTEQYF.